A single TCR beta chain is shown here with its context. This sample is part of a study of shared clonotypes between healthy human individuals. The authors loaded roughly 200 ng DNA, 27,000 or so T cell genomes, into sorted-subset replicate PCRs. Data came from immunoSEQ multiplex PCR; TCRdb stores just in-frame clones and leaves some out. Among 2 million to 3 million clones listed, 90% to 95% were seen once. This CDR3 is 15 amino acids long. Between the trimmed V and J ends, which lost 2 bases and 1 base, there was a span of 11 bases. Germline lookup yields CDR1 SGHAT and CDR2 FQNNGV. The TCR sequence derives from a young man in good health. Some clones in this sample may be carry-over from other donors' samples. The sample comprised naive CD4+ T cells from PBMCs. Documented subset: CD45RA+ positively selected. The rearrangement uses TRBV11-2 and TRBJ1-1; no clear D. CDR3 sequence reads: CASSLLGRQNTEAFF. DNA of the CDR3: TGTGCCAGCAGCTTACTCGGCAGACAGAACACTGAAGCTTTCTTT. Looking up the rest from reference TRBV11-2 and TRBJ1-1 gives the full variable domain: EAGVAQSPRYKIIEKRQSVAFWCNPISGHATLYWYQQILGQGPKLLIQFQNNGVVDDSQLPKDRFSAERLKGVDSTLKIQPAKLEDSAVYLCASSLLGRQNTEAFFGQGTRLTVV.